This T cell receptor (beta chain) was identified in a study of blood T cell repertoires in COVID-19. About the study: The United States, Italy and Spain supplied acute and convalescent COVID-19 samples. Sample material is recorded as cDNA or gDNA derived from T cells, B-cell-depleted T cells, or PBMCs.

In the authors' methods: Amplification of reference gene primers was used by the study to estimate nucleated cell counts. Some clones are missing from TCRdb's copy, which holds only in-frame ones; the method was immunoSEQ multiplex PCR. From that table come the V and J calls and clone size; the DNA was used to work out D and trimming. The repertoire holds roughly 250,000 clones, with 65% to 90% as singletons. Germline-derived CDR1 and CDR2 are LNHDA and SQIVND (reference sequence). The CDR3 consists of 13 residues. V gave up 5 bases and J gave up 7 bases, with 14 bases separating them. This receptor was identified in a woman aged 55 to 70 with active or convalescent COVID-19. The sample comprised peripheral blood. The chain carries TRBV19 and TRBJ1-2; D not certain. This chain's CDR3 is CASSPDTYLGYTF. DNA for the CDR3: TGTGCCAGTAGTCCTGACACGTACCTTGGCTACACCTTC.